This T cell receptor beta chain was found in a study of early T cells in non-severe SARS-CoV-2 infection. MiXCR was run by TCRdb on the 5' RACE reads, yielding one entry per CDR3 protein. The repertoire holds over 50,000 distinct CDR3 sequences, with over 10% as singletons. This clonotype was observed many times. The CDR3 loop spans 16 amino acids. The germline V gene encodes CDR1 LGHDT and CDR2 YNNKEL (reference sequence). V lost 3 bases and J lost 1; bases outside the gene matches: 6. The specimen was whole blood. The chain recombines TRBV3-1 with TRBJ2-1; TRBD2 aligns across 7 bases. This clonotype originated in an adult who was a healthcare worker with PCR-confirmed SARS-CoV-2 infection or an uninfected control (not recorded which). The CDR3: CASSQSRGESYNEQFF. The CDR3 DNA reads as TGTGCCAGCAGCCAGAGTCGGGGGGAATCCTACAATGAGCAGTTCTTC.